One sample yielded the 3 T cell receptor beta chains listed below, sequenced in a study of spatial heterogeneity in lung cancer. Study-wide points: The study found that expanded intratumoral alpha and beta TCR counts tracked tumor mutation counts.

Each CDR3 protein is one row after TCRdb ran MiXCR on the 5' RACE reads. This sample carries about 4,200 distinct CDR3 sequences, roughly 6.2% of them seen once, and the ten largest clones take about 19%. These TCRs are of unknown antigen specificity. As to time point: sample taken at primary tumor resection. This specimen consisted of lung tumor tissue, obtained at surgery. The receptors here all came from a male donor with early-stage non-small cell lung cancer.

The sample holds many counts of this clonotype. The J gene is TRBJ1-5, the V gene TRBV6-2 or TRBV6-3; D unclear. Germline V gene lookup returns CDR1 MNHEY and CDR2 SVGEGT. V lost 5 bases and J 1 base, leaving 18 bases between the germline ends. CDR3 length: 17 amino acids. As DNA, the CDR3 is TGTGCCAGCAGTATCCCCTCTATGTGGGTCAGCAATCAGCCCCAGCATTTT. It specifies CASSIPSMWVSNQPQHF.

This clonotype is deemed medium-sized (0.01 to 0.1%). CDR3 loop: CASSLVLGPAETQYF. DNA of the CDR3: TGTGCCAGCAGCTTAGTGCTGGGGCCGGCGGAGACCCAGTACTTC. The genes are TRBV7-6 and TRBJ2-5, with TRBD1 as a possible D gene (5 bases). The CDR3 is 15 amino acids. The V end lost 1 base, the J end lost 5 bases, and 14 bases lay between the germline ends. Per the germline V gene, CDR1 is SGHVS and CDR2 is FNYEAQ. The whole variable domain, filled in from reference TRBV7-6 and TRBJ2-5, reads GAGVSQSPRYKVTKRGQDVALRCDPISGHVSLYWYRQALGQGPEFLTYFNYEAQQDKSGLPNDRFSAERPEGSISTLTIQRTEQRDSAMYRCASSLVLGPAETQYFGPGTRLLVL.

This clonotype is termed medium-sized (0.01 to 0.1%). CDR3 DNA sequence: TGTGCCAGCAGTTTCGCCTCGATAGGAGCTTTCTTT. It specifies CASSFASIGAFF. V and J are TRBV12-3 or TRBV12-4 and TRBJ1-1; D uncertain. CDR3 length equals 12 residues. V gave up 3 bases and J gave up 10 bases, with 12 bases separating them.